A single sample is the source of the 10 T cell receptor beta chains below, sequenced in a study of shared clonotypes between healthy human individuals. Some clones are missing from TCRdb's copy, which holds only in-frame ones; the method was immunoSEQ multiplex PCR. The table shows 2 million to 2.5 million clones, with approximately 94% occurring only once. Sample: naive CD4+ T cells sorted from blood. The sample's subset: CD45RA+ positively selected. These TCRs come from a man in his late teens or twenties in good health.

This chain uses TRBV5-1 with TRBJ2-3; 11 positions agree with TRBD2. The ends lost 7 bases at V and 4 bases at J; junction bases unmatched: 8. The CDR3 totals 15 residues. In germline, CDR1 is SGHRS, CDR2 YFSETQ. The CDR3 loop is CASARTSGGADTQYF. For the CDR3, the DNA is TGCGCCAGCGCCCGAACTAGCGGGGGTGCAGATACGCAGTATTTT.

The chain recombines TRBV10-3 with TRBJ1-4; D possibly corresponds to TRBD1 (5 bases). V dropped 6 bases and J dropped 5 bases, with 10 bases sitting between them. This CDR3 is 13 amino acids long. Germline assignment: CDR1 ENHRY and CDR2 SYGVKD. The CDR3 sequence: CAIREGRNEKLFF. In DNA form, the CDR3 reads TGTGCCATCAGGGAGGGGAGGAATGAAAAACTGTTTTTT.

The sample holds one count of this clone. Distinct nucleotide sequences in the sample also encode this CDR3. V and J are TRBV6-5 and TRBJ2-5; D call uncertain. Germline CDR1 and CDR2: MNHEY and SVGAGI. The CDR3 length is 13 residues. V was trimmed by 0 bases and J by 1 base, leaving 3 bases between them. The CDR3 region is CASSYSTQETQYF. CDR3 coding DNA: TGTGCCAGCAGTTACTCTACCCAAGAGACCCAGTACTTC.

In this sample, this clone turned up once. The chain has TRBV11-2 and TRBJ2-2, with D perhaps assigned TRBD1 or TRBD2 (6 bases each). Germline lookup yields CDR1 SGHAT and CDR2 FQNNGV. V lost 5 bases and J lost 5, with 12 bases in between. The CDR3 contains 14 residues. The CDR3 nucleotides read TGTGCCAGCAGCCAAAGGGGGGAAACCGGGGAGCTGTTTTTT. Residues: CASSQRGETGELFF.

About this clone: Other nucleotide sequences from this sample produce the same CDR3. The CDR3 protein is CAWSPGSNQPQHF. DNA of the CDR3: TGTGCCTGGAGTCCCGGGAGCAATCAGCCCCAGCATTTT. This chain links TRBV30 with TRBJ1-5; D gene unclear. Trimming pared 2 bases from V and 1 base from J, leaving 6 bases between. Per the germline V gene, CDR1 is GTSNPN and CDR2 is SVGIG (reference sequence). The length of the CDR3 is 13 residues. The full variable domain, completed using reference TRBV30 and TRBJ1-5, is SQTIHQWPATLVQPVGSPLSLECTVEGTSNPNLYWYRQAAGRGLQLLFYSVGIGQISSEVPQNLSASRPQDRQFILSSKKLLLSDSGFYLCAWSPGSNQPQHFGDGTRLSIL.

The chain carries TRBV9 and TRBJ2-3; possibly TRBD1 for D (6 bases). This CDR3 is 14 amino acids long. From germline, CDR1 is SGDLS and CDR2 YYNGEE. V lost 0 bases, J lost 3 bases, and 8 bases lay in between. CDR3 DNA: TGTGCCAGCAGCGTAGAGGACAGAACAGATACGCAGTATTTT. Its translation is CASSVEDRTDTQYF. The full variable domain, rest sourced from reference TRBV9 and TRBJ2-3, is DSGVTQTPKHLITATGQRVTLRCSPRSGDLSVYWYQQSLDQGLQFLIQYYNGEERAKGNILERFSAQQFPDLHSELNLSSLELGDSALYFCASSVEDRTDTQYFGPGTRLTVL.

Note on this clone: With a much larger clone just one base away, this may be a read error. The same CDR3 also results from other DNA sequences found in this sample. This chain links TRBV5-1 with TRBJ2-5; D not resolved. V lost 2 bases, J lost 1 base, and 3 bases lay in between. This CDR3 comprises 12 residues. CDR1 is SGHRS and CDR2 is YFSETQ in the germline V gene. In DNA, the CDR3 is TGCGCCAGCAGCTTTGCCCAAGAGACCCAGTACTTC. It encodes CASSFAQETQYF.

The rearrangement uses TRBV11-3 and TRBJ1-6; D unresolved. Trimming shortened V by 4 bases and J by 3 bases, and 13 bases separated the two germline ends. Germline-derived CDR1 and CDR2 are SGHNT and YENEEA. The CDR3 sequence is 16 residues long. CDR3 sequence (DNA): TGTGCCAGCAGCTGGGAACAGCGATACTATAATTCACCCCTCCACTTT. Translating gives CASSWEQRYYNSPLHF.

The chain links TRBV5-1 to TRBJ2-7; 7 bases match TRBD2. V was clipped by 4 bases and J by 0 bases; unmatched bases: 10. Germline V gene lookup returns CDR1 SGHRS and CDR2 YFSETQ. This CDR3 is 16 amino acids long. The CDR3 is CASSTHASGSSYEQYF. The CDR3 DNA reads as TGCGCCAGCAGCACGCATGCTAGCGGTAGCTCCTACGAGCAGTACTTC.

V is TRBV19 and J is TRBJ2-4; D uncertain. The CDR3 contains 17 residues. Trimming took 5 bases from V and 0 from J, leaving 17 bases between them. Germline V gene sequence: CDR1 LNHDA, CDR2 SQIVND (reference sequence). The CDR3, as DNA: TGTGCCAGTAGTCCCTCGGTGGGGATACTAGCCAAAAACATTCAGTACTTC. Its protein product is CASSPSVGILAKNIQYF.